This TCR beta chain was obtained from a study of shared clonotypes between healthy human individuals. The data were produced by immunoSEQ multiplex PCR, yet TCRdb's version contains in-frame clones alone and is incomplete. This sample has some 2,500,000 clones, with 80% to 95% found just once. Trimming cost V 3 bases and J 6 bases; bases outside gene matches: 15. The V gene's germline CDR1 is SGDLS and CDR2 YYNGEE. This CDR3 has 17 amino acids. This clone was picked up one time. Input material: naive CD4+ T cells from PBMCs. Subset here: CD45RA+ positively selected. The genes are TRBV9 and TRBJ2-3; TRBD2 aligns across 8 bases. This receptor was identified in a man younger than 30 in good health. Some clones in this sample may be carry-over from other donors' samples. DNA for the CDR3: TGTGCCAGCAGCGCCCTTTATAGCGGGACCCGGACGGATACGCAGTATTTT. Protein sequence: CASSALYSGTRTDTQYF.